The next 25 T cell receptor beta chains were all read from a single sample in a study of T-cell memory formation after mild COVID-19. TCRdb analysed the 5' RACE reads with MiXCR anew, one entry per CDR3 protein. The sample holds hundreds of thousands of distinct CDR3 sequences, about a sixth seen once. Specimen: PBMCs or a T cell subset sorted from them (not recorded which). Source of these receptors: a man aged 18 to 29 who had mild COVID-19 (a few samples of this study predate the infection). Cell type and time point are not known.

This clonotype has only a few counts. This chain connects TRBV4-1 to TRBJ1-1; D unclear. V lost 0 bases and J 0 bases, leaving 8 bases between the germline ends. CDR3 length: 15 residues. Germline V gene data show CDR1 as MGHRA and CDR2 as YSYEKL. In nucleotides, the CDR3 is TGCGCCAGCAGCCAAGATGGACGGATGAACACTGAAGCTTTCTTT. Translating gives CASSQDGRMNTEAFF.

This clonotype came up many times. The chain joins TRBV4-1 to TRBJ2-2, with 9 positions matching TRBD1. Looked up from germline, CDR1 is MGHRA and CDR2 is YSYEKL. The CDR3 has 17 amino acids. V lost 2 bases, J lost 1 base, and 5 bases stayed unmatched. CDR3 residues: CASSQTGQGRNTGELFF. The CDR3 region has the DNA TGCGCCAGCAGCCAAACTGGACAGGGGAGGAACACCGGGGAGCTGTTTTTT.

This clonotype occurred a few times. The rearrangement uses TRBV3-1 and TRBJ2-7; no definite D call. With 1 base removed from V and 2 bases from J, the gap between germline ends came to 6 bases. The CDR3 has 13 amino acids. Germline CDR1 reads LGHDT; CDR2 reads YNNKEL (reference sequence). The CDR3 region is CASSQVGTYEQYF. For the CDR3, the DNA is TGTGCCAGCAGCCAAGTTGGGACCTACGAGCAGTACTTC.

This clonotype was found a few times. CDR3 coding DNA: TGTGCCAGCGACCCAACAGATACGCAGTATTTT. Translating it yields CASDPTDTQYF. V is TRBV2 and J is TRBJ2-3; no firm D call. Trimming stripped 8 bases from V and 3 bases from J, with 6 bases between. Germline CDR1 and CDR2: SNHLY and FYNNEI. There are 11 residues in the CDR3.

This clonotype has just a few counts. This rearrangement joins TRBV3-1 to TRBJ2-1, with TRBD2 identical over 11 bases. J lost 8 bases, V lost 2 bases, and 2 bases had no gene match. The germline V gene encodes CDR1 LGHDT and CDR2 YNNKEL (reference sequence). The CDR3 is 14 amino acids. The CDR3 DNA reads as TGTGCCAGCAGCCAACTAGCGGGGGGTTATGAGCAGTTCTTC. It yields the protein CASSQLAGGYEQFF.

This clonotype was picked up a small number of times. The chain employs TRBV5-1 and TRBJ1-2; tentative D call: TRBD1 (5 bases). CDR1 and CDR2 from the germline V gene are SGHRS and YFSETQ. The CDR3 covers 14 residues. With 0 bases removed from V and 3 bases from J, the gap between germline ends came to 9 bases. CDR3: CASSLGDRYYGYTF. In DNA, the CDR3 is TGCGCCAGCAGCTTGGGAGACAGATACTATGGCTACACCTTC.

This clonotype has only a few counts. The chain joins TRBV7-2 to TRBJ2-3, with 12 bases fitting TRBD2. Germline CDR1 is SGHTA and CDR2 is FQGNSA. CDR3 length equals 15 residues. Unmatched junction bases numbered 8, after V lost 7 bases and J lost 6 bases. CDR3 amino acids: CASNVGTSGGDTQYF. As DNA, the CDR3 is TGTGCCAGCAACGTGGGAACTAGCGGGGGGGATACGCAGTATTTT.

The chain links TRBV7-6 to TRBJ2-3; TRBD2 matches at 7 bases. The CDR3 runs 14 residues. Germline V gives CDR1 SGHVS, CDR2 FNYEAQ. Trimming took 0 bases from V and 5 from J; bases not matched to a gene: 2. The CDR3 loop is CASSLAAGRDTQYF. The CDR3 region has the DNA TGTGCCAGCAGCTTAGCAGCGGGGAGAGATACGCAGTATTTT.

This clonotype was counted many times. V and J are TRBV4-1 and TRBJ2-3; D tentatively fits TRBD1 or TRBD2 (5 bases each). The CDR3 has 13 residues. CDR1 is MGHRA and CDR2 is YSYEKL in the germline V gene. Trimming shortened V by 0 bases and J by 12 bases, and 13 bases separated the two germline ends. The CDR3 sequence is CASSQDRQGVQYF. Written as DNA, the CDR3 is TGCGCCAGCAGCCAAGATCGTCAGGGAGTTCAGTATTTT.

In its sample, this clonotype was seen many times. The V call is TRBV7-9, the J call TRBJ2-2; D might be TRBD1 (6 bases). CDR1 is SEHNR and CDR2 is FQNEAQ in the germline V gene (reference sequence). V was trimmed by 7 bases and J by 3 bases, leaving 18 bases between them. The CDR3 consists of 16 residues. The CDR3 bases are TGTGCCAGCACCCCCCGGCAGGGGTCTTACACCGGGGAGCTGTTTTTT. Residues: CASTPRQGSYTGELFF.

This rearrangement joins TRBV12-3 or TRBV12-4 to TRBJ2-1; D possibly corresponds to TRBD2 (5 bases). CDR3 length: 15 amino acids. V gave up 7 bases and J gave up 6 bases, with 19 bases separating them. The CDR3 loop reads CASTAREPLLNEQFF. CDR3 in DNA: TGTGCCAGCACCGCCCGGGAACCCCTACTCAATGAGCAGTTCTTC.

The CDR3 protein is CASKQGGDGAFF. Here the CDR3 DNA reads TGTGCCAGCAAGCAAGGGGGAGATGGGGCTTTCTTT. The rearrangement links TRBV6-6 to TRBJ1-1; the D gene is possibly TRBD1 (6 bases). The V gene's germline CDR1 is MNHNY and CDR2 SVGAGI (reference sequence). The CDR3 contains 12 residues. V gave up 7 bases and J gave up 11 bases, with 17 bases separating them.

This clonotype occurred a few times. The rearrangement links TRBV20-1 to TRBJ1-6, with TRBD1 as a possible D gene (5 bases). Deletions cut 2 bases from V and 8 bases from J, with 10 bases between. Germline V gene sequence: CDR1 DFQATT, CDR2 SNEGSKA (reference sequence). The CDR3 runs 13 residues. DNA for the CDR3: TGCAGTGCTAGACCCGAAGGGGATTCACCCCTCCACTTT. It codes for CSARPEGDSPLHF.

This clonotype was picked up one time. V is TRBV11-2 and J is TRBJ2-2; D remains ambiguous. This CDR3 comprises 13 residues. Trimming shortened V by 0 bases and J by 6 bases, and 5 bases separated the two germline ends. Germline V gene lookup returns CDR1 SGHAT and CDR2 FQNNGV. The CDR3, as DNA: TGTGCCAGCAGCTTAGATTTGGCCGGGGAGCTGTTTTTT. As protein: CASSLDLAGELFF.

This clonotype was seen a few times. This rearrangement joins TRBV12-3 or TRBV12-4 to TRBJ1-5; 9 bases fit TRBD1. The CDR3 totals 16 residues. J was trimmed by 1 base and V by 8 bases; bases with no gene match: 9. CDR3 coding DNA: TGTGCCAGCGGAGGAGTGGGACAGGGCAGCAATCAGCCCCAGCATTTT. This encodes CASGGVGQGSNQPQHF.

This chain connects TRBV4-2 to TRBJ2-7; tentative D call: TRBD2 (5 bases). The length of the CDR3 is 14 residues. From germline, CDR1 is LGHNA and CDR2 YNFKEQ. Trimming took off 4 bases at V and 6 bases at J, with 16 bases between the two ends. In nucleotides, the CDR3 is TGTGCCAGCAGCCCAAAAGGACTGGACTCCGAGCAGTACTTC. Its protein product is CASSPKGLDSEQYF.

This clonotype came up a few times. The chain carries TRBV7-9 and TRBJ2-2; the D gene is possibly TRBD1 (5 bases). Germline CDR1 SEHNR, CDR2 FQNEAQ (reference sequence). This CDR3 spans 15 amino acids. Trimming shortened V by 5 bases and J by 2 bases, and 12 bases separated the two germline ends. The chain's CDR3 is CASSPQTDNTGELFF. CDR3 in DNA: TGTGCCAGCAGCCCCCAGACAGATAACACCGGGGAGCTGTTTTTT.

The chain carries TRBV5-1 and TRBJ2-1; D tentatively fits TRBD1 or TRBD2 (5 bases each). CDR3 length: 16 residues. The germline V gene encodes CDR1 SGHRS and CDR2 YFSETQ. V lost 2 bases to trimming and J lost 0 bases, with 12 bases between them. The CDR3 coding sequence is TGCGCCAGCAGCTTCACATTGAGGGGCTCCTACAATGAGCAGTTCTTC. Protein: CASSFTLRGSYNEQFF.

The rearrangement links TRBV4-2 to TRBJ2-1; TRBD1 agrees at 9 bases. CDR1 is LGHNA and CDR2 is YNFKEQ in the germline V gene. CDR3 length: 15 residues. V shed 3 bases, J shed 7 bases, and the junction held 7 bases outside the gene matches. CDR3 sequence reads: CASSHLGGTGNEQFF. In DNA, the CDR3 is TGTGCCAGCAGCCACCTTGGTGGGACAGGGAATGAGCAGTTCTTC.

This clonotype was counted between two and nine times. The CDR3 region is CASSPRRGQGQYEQYF. The CDR3 bases are TGTGCCAGCAGCCCTAGGAGGGGACAGGGACAATACGAGCAGTACTTC. The rearrangement joins TRBV7-6 to TRBJ2-7, with 9 bases identical to TRBD1. Germline V gene lookup returns CDR1 SGHVS and CDR2 FNYEAQ. V lost 5 bases and J lost 4; bases outside the gene matches: 12. The CDR3 consists of 16 residues.

This clonotype was counted only a few times. The rearrangement uses TRBV6-5 and TRBJ1-5, with D unresolved. Trimming pared 6 bases from V and 1 base from J, leaving 13 bases between. CDR1 is MNHEY, CDR2 SVGAGI, per germline. The CDR3 runs to 15 residues. CDR3 DNA: TGTGCCAGCAGCCAGGACGGGATAAGCAATCAGCCCCAGCATTTT. This codes for CASSQDGISNQPQHF.

V is TRBV7-2 and J is TRBJ1-1; the D gene is possibly TRBD1 (5 bases). The V gene lost 8 bases and the J gene lost 7 bases, with 8 bases spanning the gap. The CDR3 loop spans 10 amino acids. CDR1 and CDR2 (germline): SGHTA, FQGNSA. This chain's CDR3 is CASGRGEAFF. The CDR3 DNA reads TGTGCCAGCGGGAGGGGTGAAGCTTTCTTT.

In its sample, this clonotype was seen many times. The rearrangement links TRBV6-1 to TRBJ2-3; D not certain. V was cut by 4 bases and J by 3 bases, with 17 bases left in between. This CDR3 spans 16 amino acids. CDR1 is MNHNS, CDR2 SASEGT, per germline. The CDR3 DNA reads TGTGCCAGCAGTGGAAATCCGGGCCGTGAGACAGATACGCAGTATTTT. The encoded protein is CASSGNPGRETDTQYF.

This clonotype was recorded at least ten times. The rearrangement joins TRBV9 to TRBJ2-7; D call uncertain. V was trimmed by 0 bases and J by 3 bases, leaving 13 bases between them. The CDR3 covers 15 residues. Germline assignment: CDR1 SGDLS and CDR2 YYNGEE. The CDR3 nucleotides read TGTGCCAGCAGCGTAGTGCCCGGGCCCGACTACGAGCAGTACTTC. Protein product: CASSVVPGPDYEQYF. Drawing the rest from reference TRBV9 and TRBJ2-7, the complete variable domain is DSGVTQTPKHLITATGQRVTLRCSPRSGDLSVYWYQQSLDQGLQFLIQYYNGEERAKGNILERFSAQQFPDLHSELNLSSLELGDSALYFCASSVVPGPDYEQYFGPGTRLTVT.

The chain carries TRBV28 and TRBJ1-5; D call uncertain. Looked up from germline, CDR1 is MDHEN and CDR2 is SYDVKM. The CDR3 is made up of 13 amino acids. Between the trimmed V and J ends, which lost 10 bases and 6 bases, there was a span of 16 bases. The CDR3 DNA sequence: TGTGCCACGCTAAACAAGTTAGGTCAGCCCCAGCATTTT. Its translation is CATLNKLGQPQHF. Together with reference TRBV28 and TRBJ1-5, the CDR3 gives the full variable domain: DVKVTQSSRYLVKRTGEKVFLECVQDMDHENMFWYRQDPGLGLRLIYFSYDVKMKEKGDIPEGYSVSREKKERFSLILESASTNQTSMYLCATLNKLGQPQHFGDGTRLSIL.